This T cell receptor (beta chain) was retrieved from a study of blood T cells in healthy people across ages. Study conclusions and caveats: Investigators treated diversity estimates from one million T cells as underestimates.

CDR1 and CDR2 from the germline V gene are DFQATT and SNEGSKA (reference sequence). The CDR3 extends over 13 amino acids. V dropped 3 bases and J dropped 5 bases, with 13 bases sitting between them. Individuals who donated were healthy Caucasians from Russia aged 6 to 90. Each sample used at least 7 million PBMCs. Remarks on this clonotype: Its antigen is still unknown.

Then a second PCR, running roughly 7 to 11 cycles, was carried out with a sample-barcoded 5' primer and a J-beta primer mix. With 12 random nucleotides, a template-switch adaptor tagged each individual cDNA molecule. Each CDR3 protein is one row after TCRdb ran MiXCR on the 5' RACE reads. This table has under 750,000 distinct CDR3 sequences, 40% to 55% appearing once. This sequence originates from a man older than 75 in good health. The sample taken for sequencing was blood. The gene calls are TRBV20-1 and TRBJ2-5; no reliable D call. The CDR3 protein is CSARVQLGETQYF. CDR3 DNA: TGCAGTGCTAGGGTACAACTTGGGGAGACCCAGTACTTC.